These 18 T cell receptor beta chains share one sample of origin, sequenced in a study of T cells after yellow fever vaccination. TCRdb passed the 5' RACE reads through MiXCR, listing each CDR3 protein once. The top ten hold under 4% of the sample, which has 300,000 to 350,000 distinct CDR3 sequences, around 10% seen once. The sequencing here drew on CD4+ T cells sorted from PBMCs, taken 45 days after the yellow fever booster vaccination. These receptors were collected from a man aged 18 to 30 who received the YFV17D yellow fever vaccine.

This clonotype was observed many times. The rearrangement joins TRBV5-1 to TRBJ2-3, with TRBD2 as a possible D gene (7 bases). The germline gives CDR1 SGHRS, CDR2 YFSETQ. The CDR3 spans 14 residues. Trimming removed 3 bases at V and 2 bases at J, with 10 bases between. The CDR3 DNA follows: TGCGCCAGCAGCTACGGGGGGCCCACAGATACGCAGTATTTT. Protein product: CASSYGGPTDTQYF.

This clonotype was counted many times. This sequence joins TRBV15 and TRBJ2-7, with D maybe TRBD2 (5 bases). V lost 3 bases, J lost 3 bases, and 12 bases lay in between. Per the germline V gene, CDR1 is LNHNV and CDR2 is YYDKDF (reference sequence). The CDR3 totals 14 residues. CDR3 sequence reads: CATSRLREDYEQYF. Written as DNA, the CDR3 is TGTGCCACCAGCAGGCTGAGGGAAGACTACGAGCAGTACTTC.

This chain links TRBV7-2 with TRBJ1-2; D is possibly TRBD1 (6 bases). Germline CDR1 reads SGHTA; CDR2 reads FQGNSA. Trimming removed 5 bases at V and 10 bases at J, with 23 bases between. The CDR3 loop spans 15 amino acids. This chain's CDR3 is CASSPGQSGAALYTF. Written as DNA, the CDR3 is TGTGCCAGCAGCCCAGGACAGTCGGGGGCTGCCCTCTACACCTTC.

This clonotype was found a few times. This chain joins TRBV5-1 and TRBJ2-5; D ambiguous. The CDR3 is made up of 11 amino acids. V was clipped by 5 bases and J by 4 bases, with 6 bases between them. Looked up from germline, CDR1 is SGHRS and CDR2 is YFSETQ. The CDR3 nucleotides are TGCGCCAGCAGTAACCGAGAGACCCAGTACTTC. Amino acids: CASSNRETQYF. Looking up the rest from reference TRBV5-1 and TRBJ2-5 gives the full variable domain: KAGVTQTPRYLIKTRGQQVTLSCSPISGHRSVSWYQQTPGQGLQFLFEYFSETQRNKGNFPGRFSGRQFSNSRSEMNVSTLELGDSALYLCASSNRETQYFGPGTRLLVL.

In this sample, this clonotype turned up a few times. The chain couples TRBV29-1 to TRBJ1-2; D is undetermined. V was clipped by 4 bases and J by 6 bases, with 9 bases between them. The CDR3 is 11 residues long. Germline lookup yields CDR1 SQVTM and CDR2 ANQGSEA. In DNA form, the CDR3 reads TGCAGCGTTGGAAGGGTGAATGGCTACACCTTC. It is translated as CSVGRVNGYTF.

Only a few counts were recorded for this clonotype. The gene calls are TRBV4-2 and TRBJ2-5, with D unresolved. CDR3 length equals 15 residues. V lost 1 base and J 2 bases, leaving 11 bases between the germline ends. Per germline, CDR1 LGHNA and CDR2 YNFKEQ. CDR3 in amino acids: CASSQVGVLQETQYF. As DNA, the CDR3 is TGTGCCAGCAGCCAAGTTGGTGTCTTACAAGAGACCCAGTACTTC.

V is TRBV5-6 and J is TRBJ2-7; tentative D call: TRBD2 (5 bases). Trimming removed 4 bases from V and 4 bases from J, with 12 bases in between. There are 13 residues in the CDR3. Germline lookup yields CDR1 SGHDT and CDR2 YYEEEE. CDR3 in amino acids: CASSIRGRYEQYV. CDR3 sequence (DNA): TGTGCCAGCAGCATACGAGGGCGTTACGAGCAGTACGTC.

This clonotype was detected a few times. The chain uses TRBV20-1 and TRBJ1-1, with D possibly matching TRBD1 (5 bases). The CDR3 extends over 14 amino acids. The V gene's germline CDR1 is DFQATT and CDR2 SNEGSKA (reference sequence). V lost 3 bases and J 2 bases, leaving 13 bases between the germline ends. This CDR3 reads CSARGVRSNTEAFF. In DNA form, the CDR3 reads TGCAGTGCTAGGGGGGTGCGGTCTAACACTGAAGCTTTCTTT.

This clonotype was detected a few times. The rearrangement links TRBV6-5 to TRBJ1-1; no reliable D call. The CDR3 spans 13 residues. Deletions cut 8 bases from V and 3 bases from J, with 13 bases between. Germline V gives CDR1 MNHEY, CDR2 SVGAGI. The CDR3 protein is CASLGQRDTEAFF. The CDR3 nucleotides read TGTGCCAGCTTGGGTCAGAGGGACACTGAAGCTTTCTTT.

The chain employs TRBV6-2 or TRBV6-3 and TRBJ2-7; D is perhaps TRBD2 (6 bases). Trimming pared 2 bases from V and 3 bases from J, leaving 11 bases between. Germline V gene sequence: CDR1 MNHEY, CDR2 SVGEGT. There are 14 residues in the CDR3. CDR3 region: CASSYRGGNYEQYF. CDR3 nucleotides: TGTGCCAGCAGTTACAGGGGAGGCAACTACGAGCAGTACTTC.

In its sample, this clonotype was seen once. The CDR3 DNA reads TGTGCCTGTACGACAGCCAATCAGCCCCAGCATTTT. It specifies CACTTANQPQHF. This chain connects TRBV30 to TRBJ1-5; a possible D gene is TRBD1 (5 bases). Trimming removed 6 bases at V and 3 bases at J, with 9 bases between. Germline V gene lookup returns CDR1 GTSNPN and CDR2 SVGIG (reference sequence). This CDR3 is built from 12 residues.

This clonotype was seen only a few times. DNA for the CDR3: TGTGCCAGCAGCTTTGGCCAAGAGGTAGAGACCCAGTACTTC. Its protein product is CASSFGQEVETQYF. V and J are TRBV11-2 and TRBJ2-5; D uncertain. The CDR3 runs to 14 residues. Trimming stripped 3 bases from V and 4 bases from J, with 12 bases between. Germline V gives CDR1 SGHAT, CDR2 FQNNGV.

The chain combines TRBV7-6 with TRBJ1-2; D is perhaps TRBD1 (5 bases). Trimming took 1 base from V and 4 from J, leaving 22 bases between them. The germline V gene has CDR1 SGHVS and CDR2 FNYEAQ. The CDR3 covers 18 residues. DNA for the CDR3: TGTGCCAGCAGCTTAGGGCCTTTTGGGGCTCCGGAGGGCTATGGCTACACCTTC. This translates into CASSLGPFGAPEGYGYTF.

V and J are TRBV6-1 and TRBJ1-5, with no clear D. The CDR3 covers 13 residues. V was shortened by 7 bases and J by 0 bases, with 7 bases between the two germline ends. Germline loops: CDR1 MNHNS, CDR2 SASEGT. CDR3 in DNA: TGTGCCAGCACAAGGGATAGCAATCAGCCCCAGCATTTT. Translating gives CASTRDSNQPQHF.

This clonotype was seen more than once but under ten times. This chain connects TRBV18 to TRBJ1-6; 7 positions agree with TRBD1. The CDR3 loop spans 15 amino acids. CDR1 and CDR2 (germline): KGHSH, LQKENI. Trimming cost V 5 bases and J 7 bases; bases outside gene matches: 8. DNA for the CDR3: TGTGCCAGCTCATTGGACAGGTCGGAAAATTCACCCCTCCACTTT. This translates into CASSLDRSENSPLHF.

The genes are TRBV7-2 and TRBJ1-2, with no clear D. Per the germline V gene, CDR1 is SGHTA and CDR2 is FQGNSA. CDR3 length equals 12 residues. Trimming removed 7 bases from V and 7 bases from J, with 13 bases in between. CDR3 sequence: CASTRFLFGYTF. The CDR3 DNA reads TGTGCCAGCACCCGCTTCCTATTTGGCTACACCTTC.

The chain combines TRBV6-5 with TRBJ1-2; D uncertain. Germline V gene lookup returns CDR1 MNHEY and CDR2 SVGAGI. There are 12 residues in the CDR3. Trimming stripped 4 bases from V and 8 bases from J, with 11 bases between. CDR3 nucleotides: TGTGCCAGCAGTTCCCCCCCGGTCGGCTACACCTTC. As protein: CASSSPPVGYTF.

Ten or more counts support this clonotype. The chain joins TRBV20-1 to TRBJ2-5; perhaps TRBD2 as D (5 bases). Germline lookup yields CDR1 DFQATT and CDR2 SNEGSKA (reference sequence). The CDR3 extends over 13 amino acids. Trimming removed 1 base from V and 2 bases from J, with 8 bases in between. The CDR3 region has the DNA TGCAGTGCTAGAGTGCGGGCACAAGAGACCCAGTACTTC. Translating it yields CSARVRAQETQYF.